The 29 T cell receptor beta chains below come from one sample, sequenced in a study of regulatory T cells in long-lasting Graves disease. To make TCR beta libraries, researchers used iRepertoire HTBI primers and Arm-PCR of CDR3 regions. TCRdb analysed the multiplex PCR reads with MiXCR anew, one entry per CDR3 protein. The table records approximately 350,000 distinct CDR3 sequences, roughly a sixth of them present only once. Time point given: newly diagnosed GD, antithyroid drugs for less than 3 months. With RNA extracted from PBMCs as input, the TCR library was made. The sample also formed part of further work on T cells in Graves' hyperthyroidism and ophthalmopathy.

The sequenced sample was peripheral blood mononuclear cells (PBMCs), obtained at new diagnosis, from a patient treated with antithyroid drugs. The receptors were sampled from a middle-aged man with Graves disease.

This clonotype has a count of ten or more. The rearrangement uses TRBV9 and TRBJ2-7; tentatively, D is TRBD2 (6 bases). The CDR3 is made up of 14 amino acids. Germline V gene lookup returns CDR1 SGDLS and CDR2 YYNGEE. Trimming took off 0 bases at V and 6 bases at J, with 13 bases between the two ends. The CDR3 region is CASSVGGDFSEQYF. The CDR3 nucleotides read TGTGCCAGCAGCGTAGGGGGGGATTTTAGCGAGCAGTACTTC.

This sequence joins TRBV7-9 and TRBJ2-2, with D possibly being TRBD1 or TRBD2 (6 bases each). The V end lost 5 bases, the J end lost 5 bases, and 21 bases lay between the germline ends. The CDR3 extends over 17 amino acids. From germline, CDR1 is SEHNR and CDR2 FQNEAQ (reference sequence). CDR3 nucleotides: TGTGCCAGCAGCCTAGGAGGGGCCGCCCAGGGGACCGGGGAGCTGTTTTTT. It encodes CASSLGGAAQGTGELFF.

This clonotype has a count of ten or more. This sequence joins TRBV28 and TRBJ2-5; D not resolved. The CDR3 runs 12 residues. Trimming removed 7 bases from V and 6 bases from J, with 12 bases in between. Germline CDR1 MDHEN, CDR2 SYDVKM. The CDR3 protein is CASNKLLQTQYF. The CDR3 DNA follows: TGTGCCAGCAATAAGCTATTACAGACCCAGTACTTC.

This clonotype has just a few counts. The chain joins TRBV11-2 to TRBJ2-1; tentatively, D is TRBD1 (6 bases). Trimming took 1 base from V and 12 from J, leaving 19 bases between them. This CDR3 has 15 residues. The germline V gene has CDR1 SGHAT and CDR2 FQNNGV. The CDR3 protein is CASSLAEQGSIGQFF. CDR3 coding DNA: TGTGCCAGCAGCTTAGCGGAACAGGGCAGTATCGGGCAGTTCTTC.

The chain carries TRBV7-9 and TRBJ2-2, with D maybe TRBD1 (6 bases). This CDR3 has 15 amino acids. V was clipped by 5 bases and J by 2 bases, with 12 bases between them. Germline V gene sequence: CDR1 SEHNR, CDR2 FQNEAQ (reference sequence). In DNA, the CDR3 is TGTGCCAGCAGCCAAATCAGGGGCAACACCGGGGAGCTGTTTTTT. Translating gives CASSQIRGNTGELFF.

This clonotype was seen ten or more times. The V call is TRBV4-1, the J call TRBJ2-7; no reliable D call. CDR1 is MGHRA and CDR2 is YSYEKL in the germline V gene. The CDR3 totals 15 residues. Trimming removed 0 bases from V and 0 bases from J, with 9 bases in between. As DNA, the CDR3 is TGCGCCAGCAGCCAAGAAAGCCTCAGCTCCTACGAGCAGTACTTC. This sequence encodes CASSQESLSSYEQYF.

This clonotype was seen at least ten times. This chain uses TRBV7-9 with TRBJ2-7; D may be TRBD2 (5 bases). This CDR3 contains 11 residues. The V end lost 8 bases, the J end lost 3 bases, and 8 bases lay between the germline ends. Germline V gives CDR1 SEHNR, CDR2 FQNEAQ (reference sequence). The CDR3 loop is CASGLSYEQYF. In DNA form, the CDR3 reads TGTGCCAGCGGACTGAGCTACGAGCAGTACTTC.

This clonotype appeared many times. The genes are TRBV7-9 and TRBJ2-7; a weak D match, TRBD2 (5 bases). The CDR3 contains 13 residues. CDR1 is SEHNR and CDR2 is FQNEAQ in the germline V gene (reference sequence). V lost 5 bases and J 2 bases, leaving 10 bases between the germline ends. CDR3 DNA sequence: TGTGCCAGCAGCCCAGGACTGACCTACGAGCAGTACTTC. Protein: CASSPGLTYEQYF.

The V gene is TRBV7-3, the J gene TRBJ2-7; 8 positions agree with TRBD1. In germline, CDR1 is SGHTA, CDR2 FQGTGA. The CDR3 loop spans 14 amino acids. The V segment lost 2 bases and the J segment 4 bases; nucleotides outside the gene matches: 4. This CDR3 is CASSLYQGAYEQYF. In DNA, the CDR3 is TGTGCCAGCAGCTTATATCAGGGGGCGTACGAGCAGTACTTC.

This clonotype was counted a few times. The V call is TRBV4-2, the J call TRBJ2-1; 7 nucleotides align to TRBD2. There are 16 residues in the CDR3. The ends lost 0 bases at V and 5 bases at J; junction bases unmatched: 7. Germline CDR1 and CDR2: LGHNA and YNFKEQ. CDR3 sequence: CASSQEIGGYHNEQFF. The CDR3 DNA sequence: TGTGCCAGCAGCCAAGAGATCGGGGGGTACCACAATGAGCAGTTCTTC.

This clonotype has a count of ten or more. The CDR3 here is CAPSSLGNEQFF. The CDR3 region has the DNA TGTGCTCCTAGCTCCTTAGGGAATGAGCAGTTCTTC. The chain carries TRBV7-9 and TRBJ2-1, with a possible D match to TRBD2 (5 bases). Germline V gives CDR1 SEHNR, CDR2 FQNEAQ (reference sequence). The CDR3 covers 12 residues.

This clonotype was counted many times. The chain is built from TRBV5-1 and TRBJ2-4; either TRBD1 or TRBD2 may supply D (6 bases each). Germline V CDR1 and CDR2: SGHRS, YFSETQ. V lost 3 bases and J lost 4, with 23 bases in between. The length of the CDR3 is 18 residues. The DNA of the CDR3 is TGCGCCAGCAGCTCCCCCGGGGGCAGGGACAACCTTAAAAACATTCAGTACTTC. The encoded protein is CASSSPGGRDNLKNIQYF.

This clonotype was detected many times. This sequence joins TRBV30 and TRBJ2-5; 8 nucleotides align to TRBD2. Germline loops: CDR1 GTSNPN, CDR2 SVGIG (reference sequence). Unmatched junction bases numbered 6, after V lost 0 bases and J lost 9 bases. The CDR3 is 13 amino acids. The CDR3, as DNA: TGTGCCTGGAGTGTAAGCGGGGGAACTCCCCAGTACTTC. This codes for CAWSVSGGTPQYF.

Ten or more counts support this clonotype. The chain recombines TRBV5-1 with TRBJ2-1; 8 bases are shared with TRBD2. Trimming removed 4 bases from V and 7 bases from J; junction bases left unmatched: 7. Per germline, CDR1 SGHRS and CDR2 YFSETQ. CDR3 length: 14 amino acids. CDR3 in DNA: TGCGCCAGCAGCCAGGGACTAGATGGGAATGAGCAGTTCTTC. Encoded protein: CASSQGLDGNEQFF.

This clonotype occurred many times. The rearrangement uses TRBV20-1 and TRBJ2-5; 7 bases fit TRBD2. Per the germline V gene, CDR1 is DFQATT and CDR2 is SNEGSKA (reference sequence). The J segment lost 0 bases and the V segment lost 2 bases, leaving 6 bases of the junction unmatched. The CDR3 spans 15 residues. CDR3 in amino acids: CSARLGGRDQETQYF. In nucleotides, the CDR3 is TGCAGTGCTAGATTGGGGGGGAGGGACCAAGAGACCCAGTACTTC.

This clonotype was counted ten times or more. The chain carries TRBV3-1 and TRBJ1-1, with 9 nucleotides matching TRBD1. The CDR3 has 13 amino acids. Looked up from germline, CDR1 is LGHDT and CDR2 is YNNKEL (reference sequence). The trim removed 7 bases at V and 4 bases at J, leaving 4 bases unmatched. CDR3 nucleotide sequence: TGTGCCAGCACCCAGACAGGGGGCACTGAAGCTTTCTTT. Translating it yields CASTQTGGTEAFF.

This clonotype was seen repeatedly, ten times or more. The rearrangement links TRBV29-1 to TRBJ2-3, with a possible D match to TRBD1 (5 bases). Trimming took off 6 bases at V and 1 base at J, with 14 bases between the two ends. This CDR3 comprises 14 residues. The germline V gene encodes CDR1 SQVTM and CDR2 ANQGSEA. CDR3 amino acids: CSVEQERRTDTQYF. As DNA, the CDR3 is TGCAGCGTCGAACAGGAGAGGCGCACAGATACGCAGTATTTT.

V and J are TRBV6-1 and TRBJ1-2; the match to TRBD1 covers 9 bases. CDR1 is MNHNS, CDR2 SASEGT, per germline. The CDR3 consists of 14 residues. The trim removed 4 bases at V and 4 bases at J, leaving 4 bases unmatched. The CDR3 spells CASSGDRGVYGYTF. The CDR3 nucleotides are TGTGCCAGCAGTGGAGACAGGGGGGTCTATGGCTACACCTTC.

This chain joins TRBV27 and TRBJ2-7; 9 nucleotides match TRBD2. The germline CDR1 and CDR2 sequences are MNHEY and SMNVEV (reference sequence). V lost 2 bases and J lost 4; bases outside the gene matches: 3. CDR3 size: 14 residues. CDR3 region: CASSLASGGYEQYF. In DNA form, the CDR3 reads TGTGCCAGCAGTTTAGCCAGCGGGGGGTACGAGCAGTACTTC.

The chain carries TRBV7-9 and TRBJ1-3, with D possibly being TRBD1 (5 bases). Trimming removed 5 bases from V and 4 bases from J, with 6 bases in between. The CDR3 loop spans 12 amino acids. CDR1 and CDR2 from the germline V gene are SEHNR and FQNEAQ (reference sequence). This CDR3 reads CASSRGGNTIYF. For the CDR3, the DNA is TGTGCCAGCAGCCGGGGGGGAAACACCATATATTTT.

This clonotype was observed a few times. In nucleotides, the CDR3 is TGTGCCAGCAGCACAAGACCGAGCTACGAGCAGTACTTC. It codes for CASSTRPSYEQYF. V usage is TRBV11-2 and J usage is TRBJ2-7; D ambiguous. The V end lost 5 bases, the J end lost 3 bases, and 11 bases lay between the germline ends. The CDR3 is 13 amino acids. Per the germline V gene, CDR1 is SGHAT and CDR2 is FQNNGV. The variable domain in full, completed from reference TRBV11-2 and TRBJ2-7, reads EAGVAQSPRYKIIEKRQSVAFWCNPISGHATLYWYQQILGQGPKLLIQFQNNGVVDDSQLPKDRFSAERLKGVDSTLKIQPAKLEDSAVYLCASSTRPSYEQYFGPGTRLTVT.

In this sample, this clonotype turned up many times. The chain employs TRBV24-1 and TRBJ2-1; 9 nucleotides line up with TRBD2. CDR1 is KGHDR and CDR2 is SFDVKD in the germline V gene. V trimming: 4 bases; J trimming: 5 bases; junction bases outside the gene matches: 11. This CDR3 spans 17 amino acids. The CDR3 region has the DNA TGTGCCACCAGTGACCAAGGGCGGGGGGGCGATAACAATGAGCAGTTCTTC. Protein product: CATSDQGRGGDNNEQFF.

This clonotype was seen ten or more times. The chain joins TRBV12-3 or TRBV12-4 to TRBJ2-4; 7 nucleotides line up with TRBD1. With V trimmed by 7 bases and J by 3 bases, 6 bases remained unmatched. CDR3 length: 14 residues. CDR3 sequence reads: CASTDRAGKNIQYF. CDR3 DNA: TGTGCCAGCACCGACAGGGCGGGCAAAAACATTCAGTACTTC.

This clonotype came up many times. This sequence joins TRBV6-2 or TRBV6-3 and TRBJ2-7, with a weak D call TRBD1 (5 bases). V lost 0 bases, J lost 7 bases, and 13 bases lay in between. CDR1 is MNHEY, CDR2 SVGEGT, per germline. The length of the CDR3 is 14 residues. This chain's CDR3 is CASSYSGPGEEQYF. The CDR3 DNA reads as TGTGCCAGCAGTTACTCGGGGCCGGGTGAAGAGCAGTACTTC.

This clonotype showed up many times. This chain uses TRBV28 with TRBJ2-5; 8 nucleotides align to TRBD2. The CDR3 is 17 amino acids. Germline-derived CDR1 and CDR2 are MDHEN and SYDVKM. V lost 2 bases and J lost 2; bases outside the gene matches: 10. CDR3 sequence: CASSLGRGASGQETQYF. CDR3 nucleotide sequence: TGTGCCAGCAGTTTAGGGCGGGGGGCCTCGGGTCAAGAGACCCAGTACTTC. Full variable domain (remainder filled in from reference TRBV28 and TRBJ2-5): DVKVTQSSRYLVKRTGEKVFLECVQDMDHENMFWYRQDPGLGLRLIYFSYDVKMKEKGDIPEGYSVSREKKERFSLILESASTNQTSMYLCASSLGRGASGQETQYFGPGTRLLVL.

The table lists this clonotype with many counts. This sequence joins TRBV5-1 and TRBJ2-2; no clear D gene. Germline-derived CDR1 and CDR2 are SGHRS and YFSETQ. The CDR3 loop spans 12 amino acids. V was trimmed by 7 bases and J by 1 base, leaving 5 bases between them. The CDR3 bases are TGCGCCAGCCTACAGAACACCGGGGAGCTGTTTTTT. Its protein product is CASLQNTGELFF.

This chain links TRBV6-5 with TRBJ2-2, with no clear D. The germline V and J ends were trimmed by 0 bases and 2 bases, with 7 bases remaining between them. The CDR3 has 15 amino acids. Germline V gene data show CDR1 as MNHEY and CDR2 as SVGAGI. The CDR3 is CASSYSLTNTGELFF. In nucleotides, the CDR3 is TGTGCCAGCAGTTACTCGCTGACCAACACCGGGGAGCTGTTTTTT.

Only a few counts were recorded for this clonotype. A much larger clone lies one base from this, so it may be a read error. The rearrangement joins TRBV2 to TRBJ2-5, with D unclear. V lost 6 bases to trimming and J lost 4 bases, with 12 bases between them. The CDR3 spans 13 residues. Germline CDR1 reads SNHLY; CDR2 reads FYNNEI. The CDR3 nucleotides read TGTGCCAGCAGGTGGAAAGGGTTAGAGACCCAGTACTTC. It encodes CASRWKGLETQYF.

In this sample, this clonotype turned up many times. This chain uses TRBV28 with TRBJ2-3, with 9 bases lining up with TRBD2. V shed 3 bases and J 3 bases; nucleotides not matched to a gene: 7. Germline CDR1 reads MDHEN; CDR2 reads SYDVKM. The CDR3 is 16 residues long. The chain's CDR3 is CASSLGVAGDTDTQYF. Written as DNA, the CDR3 is TGTGCCAGCAGTTTGGGCGTAGCGGGGGATACAGATACGCAGTATTTT.